The source of this T cell receptor beta chain is a study of response to subunit inactivated influenza vaccine. The CDR3 totals 13 residues. Per germline, CDR1 LNHNV and CDR2 YYDKDF (reference sequence). V lost 5 bases and J lost 2, with 10 bases in between. A single record per CDR3 protein comes from TCRdb applying MiXCR to the RT-PCR reads. The sample holds about 570,000 distinct CDR3 sequences; around 10% are singletons and the top ten take approximately 11%. This sample also appeared in a second study, on T cells expressing NK-cell markers. This second report adds: For TCR beta, cDNA was produced by 5'RACE template switching with UMIs. All TCR beta repertoires analysed originated from sorted CD3+CD56+NKG2C+, CD3+CD56+NKG2C- and CD3+CD56-NKG2C+ T cells. Eight donors were sequenced, seven testing HCMV-seropositive and one testing seronegative. Top CD8+ clonotypes included the dominant CD3+CD56+NKG2C+ clonotypes in 6 or 7 donors.

This chain links TRBV15 with TRBJ2-7; perhaps TRBD2 as D (5 bases). Source: PBMCs from blood, taken on the day of vaccination. This clonotype was obtained from a man aged 45-60 years who received an inactivated influenza vaccine. The CDR3 region has the DNA TGTGCCACCAGCCTATCGGGAACCTACGAGCAGTACTTC. It codes for CATSLSGTYEQYF.